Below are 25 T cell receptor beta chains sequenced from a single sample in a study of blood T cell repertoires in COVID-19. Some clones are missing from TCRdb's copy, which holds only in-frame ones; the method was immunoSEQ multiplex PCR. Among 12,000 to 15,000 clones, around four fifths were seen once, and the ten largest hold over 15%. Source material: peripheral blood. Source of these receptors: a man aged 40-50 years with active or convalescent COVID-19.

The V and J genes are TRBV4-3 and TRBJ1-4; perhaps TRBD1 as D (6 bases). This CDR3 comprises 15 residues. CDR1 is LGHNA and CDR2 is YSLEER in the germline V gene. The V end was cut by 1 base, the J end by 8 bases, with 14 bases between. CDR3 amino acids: CASSQGGQGGEKLFF. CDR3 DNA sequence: TGCGCCAGCAGCCAAGGGGGGCAGGGTGGCGAAAAACTGTTTTTT.

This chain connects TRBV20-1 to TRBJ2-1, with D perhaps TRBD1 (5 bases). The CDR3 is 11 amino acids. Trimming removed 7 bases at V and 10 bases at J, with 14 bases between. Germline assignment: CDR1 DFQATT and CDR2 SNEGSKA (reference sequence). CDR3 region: CSVPGPGEQFF. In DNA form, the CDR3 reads TGCAGTGTACCTGGCCCAGGGGAGCAGTTCTTC.

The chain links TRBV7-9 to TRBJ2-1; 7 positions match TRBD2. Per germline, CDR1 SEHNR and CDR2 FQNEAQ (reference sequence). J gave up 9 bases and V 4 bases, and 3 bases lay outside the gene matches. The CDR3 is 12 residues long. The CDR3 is CASSYGEGEQFF. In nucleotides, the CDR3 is TGTGCCAGCAGCTACGGGGAGGGTGAGCAGTTCTTC.

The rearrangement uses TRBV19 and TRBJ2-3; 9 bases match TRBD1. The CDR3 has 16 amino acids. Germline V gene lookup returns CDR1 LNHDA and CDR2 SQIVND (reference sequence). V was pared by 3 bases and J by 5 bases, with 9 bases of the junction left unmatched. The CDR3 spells CASSIGQGRIGDTQYF. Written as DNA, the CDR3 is TGTGCCAGTAGTATTGGACAGGGGCGAATTGGAGATACGCAGTATTTT.

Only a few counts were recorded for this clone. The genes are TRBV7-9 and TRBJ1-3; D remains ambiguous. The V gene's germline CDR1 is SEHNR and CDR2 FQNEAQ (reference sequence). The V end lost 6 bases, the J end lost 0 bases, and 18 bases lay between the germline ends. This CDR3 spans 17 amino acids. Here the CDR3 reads CASRRGQAISSGNTIYF. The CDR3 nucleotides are TGTGCCAGCAGGCGAGGGCAGGCCATATCCTCTGGAAACACCATATATTTT.

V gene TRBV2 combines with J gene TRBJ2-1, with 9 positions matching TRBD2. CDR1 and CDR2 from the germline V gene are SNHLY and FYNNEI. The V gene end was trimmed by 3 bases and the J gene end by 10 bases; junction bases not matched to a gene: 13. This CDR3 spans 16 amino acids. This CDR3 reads CASSDSETSGTLEQFF. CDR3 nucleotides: TGTGCCAGCAGTGATTCCGAGACTAGCGGAACTTTGGAGCAGTTCTTC.

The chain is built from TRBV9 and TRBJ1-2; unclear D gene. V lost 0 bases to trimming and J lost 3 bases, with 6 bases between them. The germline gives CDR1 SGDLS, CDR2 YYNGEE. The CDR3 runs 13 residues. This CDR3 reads CASSVDTDYGYTF. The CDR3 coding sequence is TGTGCCAGCAGCGTAGATACAGACTATGGCTACACCTTC.

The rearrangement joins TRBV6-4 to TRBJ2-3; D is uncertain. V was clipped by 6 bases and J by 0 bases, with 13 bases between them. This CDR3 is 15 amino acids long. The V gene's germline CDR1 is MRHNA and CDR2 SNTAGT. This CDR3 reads CASSPRRSSTDTQYF. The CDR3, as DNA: TGTGCCAGCAGCCCCCGGAGATCTAGCACAGATACGCAGTATTTT.

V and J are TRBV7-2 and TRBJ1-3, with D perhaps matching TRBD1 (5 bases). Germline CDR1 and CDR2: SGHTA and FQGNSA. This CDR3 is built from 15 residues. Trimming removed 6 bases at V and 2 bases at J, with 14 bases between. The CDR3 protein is CASRGLPSPGNTIYF. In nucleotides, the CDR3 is TGTGCCAGCAGGGGACTGCCATCCCCTGGAAACACCATATATTTT.

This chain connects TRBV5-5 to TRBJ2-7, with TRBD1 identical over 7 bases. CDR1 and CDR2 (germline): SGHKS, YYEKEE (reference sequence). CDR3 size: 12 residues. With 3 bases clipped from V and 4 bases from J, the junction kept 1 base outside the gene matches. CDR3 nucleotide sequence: TGTGCCAGCAGCTGGACAGGTTACGAGCAGTACTTC. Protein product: CASSWTGYEQYF.

This chain's CDR3 is CASSASTGTGNYGYTF. The CDR3 bases are TGTGCCAGTAGTGCCTCAACCGGGACAGGCAACTATGGCTACACCTTC. V is TRBV19 and J is TRBJ1-2; 8 bases match TRBD1. CDR1 LNHDA and CDR2 SQIVND come from the germline V gene (reference sequence). This CDR3 is built from 16 residues. V gave up 5 bases and J gave up 2 bases; unmatched junction bases: 10.

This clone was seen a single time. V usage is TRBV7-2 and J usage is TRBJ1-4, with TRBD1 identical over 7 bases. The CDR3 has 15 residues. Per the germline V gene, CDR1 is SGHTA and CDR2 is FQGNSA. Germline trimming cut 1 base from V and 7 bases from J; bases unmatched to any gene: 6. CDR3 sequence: CASSLEGTVGEKLFF. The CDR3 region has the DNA TGTGCCAGCAGCTTAGAGGGGACAGTGGGTGAAAAACTGTTTTTT.

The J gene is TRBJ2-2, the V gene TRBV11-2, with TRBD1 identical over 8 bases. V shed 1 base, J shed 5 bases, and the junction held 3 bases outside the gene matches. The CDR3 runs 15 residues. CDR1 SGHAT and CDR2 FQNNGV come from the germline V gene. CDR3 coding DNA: TGTGCCAGCAGCTTAGGGACAGGGCTTACCGGGGAGCTGTTTTTT. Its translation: CASSLGTGLTGELFF. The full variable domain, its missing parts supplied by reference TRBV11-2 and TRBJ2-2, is EAGVAQSPRYKIIEKRQSVAFWCNPISGHATLYWYQQILGQGPKLLIQFQNNGVVDDSQLPKDRFSAERLKGVDSTLKIQPAKLEDSAVYLCASSLGTGLTGELFFGEGSRLTVL.

The CDR3 sequence: CASSNGDSRYGYTF. The CDR3 coding sequence is TGTGCCAGCAGCAACGGGGACAGCCGTTATGGCTACACCTTC. This sequence joins TRBV5-8 and TRBJ1-2; 7 positions match TRBD1. Unmatched junction bases numbered 8, after V lost 4 bases and J lost 5 bases. Germline V gives CDR1 SGHTS, CDR2 YDEGEE. This CDR3 contains 14 residues.

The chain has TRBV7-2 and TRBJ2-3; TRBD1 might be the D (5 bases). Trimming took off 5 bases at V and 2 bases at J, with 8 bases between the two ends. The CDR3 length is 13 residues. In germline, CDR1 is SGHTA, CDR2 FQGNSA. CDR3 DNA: TGTGCCAGCAGCGTACAGGTCACAGATACGCAGTATTTT. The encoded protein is CASSVQVTDTQYF.

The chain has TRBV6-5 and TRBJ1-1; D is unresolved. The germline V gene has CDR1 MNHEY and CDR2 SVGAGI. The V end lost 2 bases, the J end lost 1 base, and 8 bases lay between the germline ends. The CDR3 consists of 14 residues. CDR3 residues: CASSYTDKNTEAFF. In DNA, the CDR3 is TGTGCCAGCAGTTACACAGACAAGAACACTGAAGCTTTCTTT.

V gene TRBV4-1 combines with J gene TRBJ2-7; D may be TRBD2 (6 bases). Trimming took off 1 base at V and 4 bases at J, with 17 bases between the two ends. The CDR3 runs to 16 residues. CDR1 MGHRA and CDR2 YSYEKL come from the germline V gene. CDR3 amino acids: CASSQVRGIGLYEQYF. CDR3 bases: TGCGCCAGCAGCCAAGTCCGGGGGATTGGCCTTTACGAGCAGTACTTC.

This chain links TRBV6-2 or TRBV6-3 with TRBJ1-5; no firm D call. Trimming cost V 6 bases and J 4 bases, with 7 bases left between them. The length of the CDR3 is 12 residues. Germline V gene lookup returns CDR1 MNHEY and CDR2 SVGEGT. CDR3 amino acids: CASSPRNQPQHF. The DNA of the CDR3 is TGTGCCAGCAGCCCCAGAAATCAGCCCCAGCATTTT.

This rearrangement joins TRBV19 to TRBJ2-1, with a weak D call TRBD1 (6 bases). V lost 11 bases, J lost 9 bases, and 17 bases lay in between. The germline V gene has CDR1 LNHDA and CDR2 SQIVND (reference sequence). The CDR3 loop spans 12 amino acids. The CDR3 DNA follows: TGTGCCTCAAAAAGGGGGTGGGGTGAGCAGTTCTTC. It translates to CASKRGWGEQFF.

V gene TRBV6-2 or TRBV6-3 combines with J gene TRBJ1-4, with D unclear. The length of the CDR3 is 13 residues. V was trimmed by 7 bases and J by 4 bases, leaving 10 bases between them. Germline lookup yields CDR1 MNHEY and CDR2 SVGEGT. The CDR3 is CASNPGVNEKLFF. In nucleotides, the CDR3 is TGTGCCAGCAACCCGGGCGTTAATGAAAAACTGTTTTTT.

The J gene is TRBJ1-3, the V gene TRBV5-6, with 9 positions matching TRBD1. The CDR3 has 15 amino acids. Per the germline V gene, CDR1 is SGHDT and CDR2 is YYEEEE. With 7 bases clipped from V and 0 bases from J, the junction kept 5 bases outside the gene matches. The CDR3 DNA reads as TGTGCCAGCTCGGGGACAGGGCGCTCTGGAAACACCATATATTTT. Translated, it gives CASSGTGRSGNTIYF.

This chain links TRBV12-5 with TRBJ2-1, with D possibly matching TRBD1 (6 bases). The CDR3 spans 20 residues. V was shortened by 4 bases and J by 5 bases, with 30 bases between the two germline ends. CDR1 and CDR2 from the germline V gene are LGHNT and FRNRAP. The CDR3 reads CASGSPGREISQGLNNEQFF. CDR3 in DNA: TGTGCTAGTGGTTCGCCGGGAAGGGAAATAAGTCAGGGGCTCAACAATGAGCAGTTCTTC.

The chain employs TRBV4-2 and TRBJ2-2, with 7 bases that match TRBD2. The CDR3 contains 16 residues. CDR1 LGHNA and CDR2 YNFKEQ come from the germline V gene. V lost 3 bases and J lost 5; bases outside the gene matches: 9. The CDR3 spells CASSHTGRGRTGELFF. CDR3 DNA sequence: TGTGCCAGCAGCCACACTGGGAGGGGAAGAACCGGGGAGCTGTTTTTT.

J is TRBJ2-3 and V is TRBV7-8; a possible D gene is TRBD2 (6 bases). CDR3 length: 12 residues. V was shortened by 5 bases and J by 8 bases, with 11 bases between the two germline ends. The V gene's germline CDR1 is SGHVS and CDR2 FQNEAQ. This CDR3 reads CASSPVGGTQYF. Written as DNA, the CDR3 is TGTGCCAGCAGCCCGGTGGGGGGTACGCAGTATTTT. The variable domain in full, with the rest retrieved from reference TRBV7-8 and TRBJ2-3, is GAGVSQSPRYKVAKRGQDVALRCDPISGHVSLFWYQQALGQGPEFLTYFQNEAQLDKSGLPSDRFFAERPEGSVSTLKIQRTQQEDSAVYLCASSPVGGTQYFGPGTRLTVL.

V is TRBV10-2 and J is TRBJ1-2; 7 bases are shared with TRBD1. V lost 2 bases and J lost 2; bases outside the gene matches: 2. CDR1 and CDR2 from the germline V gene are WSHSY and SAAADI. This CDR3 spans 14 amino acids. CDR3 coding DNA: TGCGCCAGCAGTGAGATAGGGGGCAACTATGGCTACACCTTC. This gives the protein CASSEIGGNYGYTF.